Listed below are T cell receptor beta chains from one sample, sequenced in a study of PD-1 blockade in classical Hodgkin lymphoma. This table comes from immunoSEQ multiplex PCR, and its TCRdb copy is limited to in-frame clones, with some not included. The data show roughly 64,000 clones, about 92% seen once. The sequenced sample was peripheral blood mononuclear cells (PBMCs), obtained before the fourth cycle of nivolumab. The receptors derive from a human donor with classical Hodgkin lymphoma. The CDR3 runs from the conserved cysteine through the conserved F or W. The D gene is left open where the match is weak. A row's size may be missing; if present it is once, few, many or a size class.

D	size	V	J	DNA	CDR3
.	.	TRBV1	TRBJ2-7	TGCACCAGCAGCCAAGACAGTGCATCCTCCTACGAGCAGTACTTC	CTSSQDSASSYEQYF
.	.	TRBV6-1	TRBJ2-7	TGTGCCAGCAGGACCTACGAGCAGTACTTC	CASRTYEQYF
TRBD2	.	TRBV10-2	TRBJ2-1	TGCGCCAGCAGTGAAGGTATAGCGGGAGGGCCGTGGAATGAGCAGTTCTTC	CASSEGIAGGPWNEQFF
.	.	TRBV7-9	TRBJ1-2	TGTGCCAGCAGCTTAAAGGCAGGCTATGGCTACACCTTC	CASSLKAGYGYTF
TRBD2	.	TRBV6-5	TRBJ2-5	TGTGCCAGCGCCACTAGCGGGAGTTTGGAGACCCAGTACTTC	CASATSGSLETQYF
.	once	TRBV2	TRBJ1-2	TGTGCCAGCAGCCCTGACCCTGGCGTCTATGGCTACACCTTC	CASSPDPGVYGYTF
.	.	TRBV18	TRBJ2-1	TGTGCCAGCTCACCAGGGTTGGTCGGCAATGAGCAGTTCTTC	CASSPGLVGNEQFF
.	.	TRBV2	TRBJ2-1	TGTGCCAGCGTTCCCTACAATGAGCAGTTCTTC	CASVPYNEQFF
TRBD2	.	TRBV18	TRBJ2-2	TGTGCCAGCTCACCCCTGACTAGCGGGAGGGACACCGGGGAGCTGTTTTTT	CASSPLTSGRDTGELFF
TRBD1	.	TRBV5-1	TRBJ2-1	TGCGCCAGCAGCTTCCTCGGGACAGGGGAAAACAATGAGCAGTTCTTC	CASSFLGTGENNEQFF
TRBD1	.	TRBV14	TRBJ2-3	TGTGCCAGCAGCCAAGGGGACAGACCCAATCTTCGGACGGGTACGCAGTATTTT	CASSQGDRPNLRTGTQYF
TRBD2	.	TRBV27	TRBJ2-7	TGTGCCAGCAGGCCAACCGGGACTAGGTACGAGCAGTACTTC	CASRPTGTRYEQYF
.	.	TRBV7-8	TRBJ1-4	TGTGCCAGCAGTTACCGGGGGCCAGGAGAAAAACTGTTTTTT	CASSYRGPGEKLFF
.	.	TRBV6-5	TRBJ1-1	TGTGCCAGCAGTTACTGGCGAAACACTGAAGCTTTCTTT	CASSYWRNTEAFF
TRBD2	.	TRBV4-1	TRBJ2-3	TGCGCCAGCAGCCAAGTTATCAGCGGGGCTAGCACAGATACGCAGTATTTT	CASSQVISGASTDTQYF
.	.	TRBV9	TRBJ2-1	TGTGCCAGCAGCGGAGACAGCTCCTACAATGAGCAGTTCTTC	CASSGDSSYNEQFF
TRBD1	.	TRBV28	TRBJ1-5	TGTGCCAGCAGTCCCCTGACAGGGTGGGGTGATCAGCCCCAGCATTTT	CASSPLTGWGDQPQHF
TRBD2	.	TRBV4-2	TRBJ2-3	TGTGCCAGCAGCCAAGAGAGGACTAGCTTTACAGATGCGCAGTATTTT	CASSQERTSFTDAQYF
TRBD2	.	TRBV7-9	TRBJ2-2	TGTGCCAGCAGCTTAGGGGCCATTACAACTAGCGGGGGCGTCGGGGAGCTGTTTTTT	CASSLGAITTSGGVGELFF
.	.	TRBV28	TRBJ2-2	TGTGCCACCGGACAGAACACCGGGGAGCTGTTTTTT	CATGQNTGELFF
.	.	TRBV11-2	TRBJ2-2	TGTGCCAGCAGCTTGATTAGCGCCCCCACCGGGGAGCTGTTTTTT	CASSLISAPTGELFF
TRBD1	.	TRBV2	TRBJ1-1	TGTGCCAGCGTCGGCGGAACAGGGGGCTGGGGCACTGAAGCTTTCTTT	CASVGGTGGWGTEAFF
.	.	TRBV18	TRBJ2-2	TGTGCCAGCTCACCACGAGATGGAGGGTTGAACACCGGGGAGCTGTTTTTT	CASSPRDGGLNTGELFF
.	.	TRBV15	TRBJ2-5	TGTGCCACCAGCAGTTCGGGGAGGGAGACCCAGTACTTC	CATSSSGRETQYF
.	.	TRBV7-6	TRBJ2-5	TGTGCCAGCAGCTTGGGGTTCGGGTCCGGCGAGACCCAGTACTTC	CASSLGFGSGETQYF
TRBD1	.	TRBV6-5	TRBJ2-7	TGTGCCAGCAATCGGGACAGATACTACGAGCAGTACTTC	CASNRDRYYEQYF
.	.	TRBV2	TRBJ2-7	TGTGCCAGCAGTGGCTTAGGTTCCTACGAGCAGTACTTC	CASSGLGSYEQYF
.	.	TRBV5-4	TRBJ2-3	TGTGCCAGCAGCTTGGCCCTAGGGGTAGTAGTTGGCACAGATACGCAGTATTTT	CASSLALGVVVGTDTQYF
.	.	TRBV28	TRBJ2-7	TGTGCCAGCAGCCCTATCGGGCCCCTCTCCTACGAGCAGTACTTC	CASSPIGPLSYEQYF
.	.	TRBV19	TRBJ2-3	TGTGCCAGTACCACTACAGGCGGCACAGATACGCAGTATTTT	CASTTTGGTDTQYF
.	.	TRBV9	TRBJ1-4	TGTGCCAGCAGCGCTGGGCCAGGTTTTGAAAAACTGTTTTTT	CASSAGPGFEKLFF
.	.	TRBV19	TRBJ1-2	TGTGCCAGTTGGACCTCCCGAAACTATGGCTACACCTTC	CASWTSRNYGYTF
.	.	TRBV12-5	TRBJ2-2	TGTGCTAGTGGTCCCCCCCTGGGCTTCGACAGGGAGGACACCGGGGAGCTGTTTTTT	CASGPPLGFDREDTGELFF
.	.	TRBV9	TRBJ2-2	TGTGCCAGCAGCGTAGCGGCCACATCAAGGGGCACCGGGGAGCTGTTTTTT	CASSVAATSRGTGELFF
.	.	TRBV28	TRBJ1-1	TGTGCCAGCAGTTTTTCCACGCTAGCTTTCTTT	CASSFSTLAFF
.	.	TRBV6-5	TRBJ1-3	TGTGCCAGCAGTTATAGGACATCTGGAAACACCATATATTTT	CASSYRTSGNTIYF
.	.	TRBV10-3	TRBJ2-3	TGTGCCATCGGGGCTAGCCCAAGTGGCACAGATACGCAGTATTTT	CAIGASPSGTDTQYF
TRBD1	.	TRBV23-1	TRBJ1-6	TGCGCCAGCAGTCAGGCGGACAGGGATTCACCCCTCCACTTT	CASSQADRDSPLHF
TRBD1	.	TRBV28	TRBJ2-7	TGTGCCAGCAGTTTCGTAACAGGGGGCTACGAGCAGTACTTC	CASSFVTGGYEQYF
.	.	TRBV2	TRBJ2-2	TGTGCCAGGGGGGGAGAAAACACCGGGGAGCTGTTTTTT	CARGGENTGELFF
.	.	TRBV18	TRBJ2-1	TGTGCCAGCTCACCACCGAATCTGGGCTCCAATGAGCAGTTCTTC	CASSPPNLGSNEQFF
.	.	TRBV5-4	TRBJ2-5	TGTGCCAGCAGAAACCAAGAGACCCAGTACTTC	CASRNQETQYF
.	few	TRBV7-7	TRBJ2-2	TGTGCTAGCAGCCACGGACAGAACACCGGGGAGCTGTTTTTT	CASSHGQNTGELFF
.	.	TRBV7-9	TRBJ1-1	TGTGCCAGCAGCTTAGGGGGAGCGAACACTGAAGCTTTCTTT	CASSLGGANTEAFF
.	once	TRBV11-2	TRBJ2-1	TGTGCCAGCACCCGACGACTAGAGCTCCACAATGAGCAGTTCTTC	CASTRRLELHNEQFF
.	.	TRBV28	TRBJ1-3	TGTGCCAGCAGTGCTACAGCCTCTGGAAACACCATATATTTT	CASSATASGNTIYF
TRBD1	.	TRBV11-2	TRBJ1-3	TGTGCCAGCAGCTTAGTCGGGACAGGGCGACTTGTCGCTGGAAACACCATATATTTT	CASSLVGTGRLVAGNTIYF
.	.	TRBV6-1	TRBJ1-5	TGTGCCAGCAGGGACGGTAGTCAGCCCCAGCATTTT	CASRDGSQPQHF